A single sample is the source of the 18 T cell receptor beta chains below, sequenced in a study of T-cell reconstitution after alpha-beta-depleted transplantation in children. Preparation of the TCRbeta library involved a method that used unique molecular identifiers. One entry per CDR3 protein results from TCRdb running MiXCR on the PCR reads. The sample has 250,000 to 300,000 distinct CDR3 sequences; under 14% are singletons. This material consisted of peripheral blood, taken 180 days after TCRalphabeta/CD19-depleted stem cell transplant. The receptors here all came from a male patient aged 2 to 9 who had a stem cell transplant for chronic granulomatous disease, so the T cells may come from the graft donor.

This clonotype appeared many times. V gene TRBV7-6 combines with J gene TRBJ2-7, with 8 positions matching TRBD2. The CDR3 totals 17 residues. The germline V gene has CDR1 SGHVS and CDR2 FNYEAQ. Unmatched junction bases numbered 13, after V lost 3 bases and J lost 3 bases. DNA for the CDR3: TGTGCCAGCAGCTTTTCTAGACCTCGGACTAGCCACTACGAGCAGTACTTC. It codes for CASSFSRPRTSHYEQYF.

The chain is built from TRBV20-1 and TRBJ2-1, with 11 positions matching TRBD2. This CDR3 has 15 amino acids. From germline, CDR1 is DFQATT and CDR2 SNEGSKA (reference sequence). This chain's CDR3 is CTESIAGGGRNEQFF. CDR3 nucleotides: TGCACTGAAAGTATAGCGGGAGGGGGGCGCAATGAGCAGTTCTTC.

This clonotype was seen many times. This chain connects TRBV12-3 or TRBV12-4 to TRBJ1-2; 8 bases match TRBD1. V shed 6 bases and J 6 bases; nucleotides not matched to a gene: 6. The CDR3 length is 13 residues. CDR3 bases: TGTGCCAGCAGAACGGACAGGGATAATGGCTACACCTTC. Its protein product is CASRTDRDNGYTF.

This clonotype appeared many times. This chain connects TRBV20-1 to TRBJ2-7, with 9 bases identical to TRBD1. After removal of 4 bases from V and 5 bases from J, the junction contained 6 bases not matched to a gene. Germline V CDR1 and CDR2: DFQATT, SNEGSKA (reference sequence). This CDR3 region has 13 residues. For the CDR3, the DNA is TGCAGTGCTATTGGACAGGGGCGCGACGAGCAGTACTTC. Translation: CSAIGQGRDEQYF.

This clonotype was observed many times. The chain combines TRBV20-1 with TRBJ2-5; perhaps D is TRBD1 or TRBD2 (6 bases each). V was clipped by 0 bases and J by 2 bases, with 22 bases between them. This CDR3 region has 18 residues. Germline V gives CDR1 DFQATT, CDR2 SNEGSKA (reference sequence). The CDR3 DNA sequence: TGCAGTGCTAGAGAGAGATATGGGGGGCGAAGCGTTCAAGAGACCCAGTACTTC. It is translated as CSARERYGGRSVQETQYF.

This clonotype was detected many times. V and J are TRBV5-4 and TRBJ1-5; a weak D match, TRBD1 (6 bases). In germline, CDR1 is SGHNT, CDR2 YYREEE (reference sequence). The CDR3 totals 15 residues. The V end lost 4 bases, the J end lost 2 bases, and 13 bases lay between the germline ends. The DNA for the CDR3 is TGTGCCAGCAGCATTCAGGGGCTAGGCAATCAGCCCCAGCATTTT. Translated: CASSIQGLGNQPQHF. Full variable domain (rest looked up from reference TRBV5-4 and TRBJ1-5): ETGVTQSPTHLIKTRGQQVTLRCSSQSGHNTVSWYQQALGQGPQFIFQYYREEENGRGNFPPRFSGLQFPNYSSELNVNALELDDSALYLCASSIQGLGNQPQHFGDGTRLSIL.

This clonotype was counted ten times or more. This sequence joins TRBV28 and TRBJ1-4, with 12 positions matching TRBD1. V was pared by 5 bases and J by 2 bases, with 12 bases of the junction left unmatched. The CDR3 covers 19 residues. The germline V gene has CDR1 MDHEN and CDR2 SYDVKM. CDR3 DNA sequence: TGTGCCAGCAGTAGCCGGGACAGGGGGCCAGAACCCACTAATGAAAAACTGTTTTTT. Its translation: CASSSRDRGPEPTNEKLFF. Based on the CDR3 plus reference TRBV28 and TRBJ1-4, the full variable domain is DVKVTQSSRYLVKRTGEKVFLECVQDMDHENMFWYRQDPGLGLRLIYFSYDVKMKEKGDIPEGYSVSREKKERFSLILESASTNQTSMYLCASSSRDRGPEPTNEKLFFGSGTQLSVL.

At least ten counts were recorded for this clonotype. The rearrangement joins TRBV10-1 to TRBJ2-3, with D unresolved. V was clipped by 11 bases and J by 0 bases, with 6 bases between them. CDR1 is WNHNN and CDR2 is SYGVQD in the germline V gene (reference sequence). The CDR3 loop spans 11 amino acids. CDR3 loop: CAGDSTDTQYF. The CDR3, as DNA: TGCGCCGGGGATAGCACAGATACGCAGTATTTT.

This clonotype was found many times. The chain is built from TRBV20-1 and TRBJ2-5, with TRBD2 matching 9 bases. This CDR3 has 15 residues. Germline V CDR1 and CDR2: DFQATT, SNEGSKA (reference sequence). With 3 bases clipped from V and 2 bases from J, the junction kept 7 bases outside the gene matches. The CDR3 sequence: CSARILAGRQETQYF. In nucleotides, the CDR3 is TGCAGTGCTAGGATCCTAGCGGGGCGACAAGAGACCCAGTACTTC.

This clonotype occurred many times. V and J are TRBV24-1 and TRBJ2-7; tentatively, D is TRBD2 (5 bases). The V and J ends lost 4 bases and 5 bases respectively, with 17 bases between them. This CDR3 has 15 residues. Germline-derived CDR1 and CDR2 are KGHDR and SFDVKD. In DNA, the CDR3 is TGTGCCACCAGTGACGGGGTCCTTTGGAATGACGAGCAGTACTTC. This codes for CATSDGVLWNDEQYF.

This clonotype was seen ten or more times. The chain employs TRBV6-1 and TRBJ2-3; maybe TRBD1 (5 bases). Trimming pared 6 bases from V and 1 base from J, leaving 14 bases between. Germline V gene data show CDR1 as MNHNS and CDR2 as SASEGT. The CDR3 runs to 15 residues. CDR3 in DNA: TGTGCCAGCAGCGAATGGGGCGCGGGCACAGATACGCAGTATTTT. This encodes CASSEWGAGTDTQYF.

This chain connects TRBV3-1 to TRBJ2-1; D unclear. Trimming took off 10 bases at V and 0 bases at J, with 16 bases between the two ends. Germline-derived CDR1 and CDR2 are LGHDT and YNNKEL (reference sequence). This CDR3 spans 15 amino acids. The CDR3, as DNA: TGTGCCACCTGCCGAGGAGTCCTCTCCTACAATGAGCAGTTCTTC. Translating gives CATCRGVLSYNEQFF.

This clonotype has only a few counts. This chain connects TRBV15 to TRBJ2-1, with 9 bases lining up with TRBD2. The CDR3 sequence is 14 residues long. The junction had 4 bases not matched to a gene; V was cut back by 3 bases and J by 7 bases. Germline CDR1 reads LNHNV; CDR2 reads YYDKDF (reference sequence). CDR3 in amino acids: CATSRGGGGNEQFF. CDR3 nucleotide sequence: TGTGCCACCAGCAGGGGCGGGGGGGGGAATGAGCAGTTCTTC.

A word on this clonotype: A read error may explain this, as a much larger clone is one base away. The chain carries TRBV18 and TRBJ1-3; the D is unclear. CDR1 is KGHSH and CDR2 is LQKENI in the germline V gene. This CDR3 has 16 amino acids. This CDR3 is CASAQVHSGTGNTLYF. CDR3 coding DNA: TGTGCCAGCGCTCAAGTTCACAGCGGTACTGGAAACACCTTATATTTT.

Of note for this clonotype: The missing conserved phenylalanine or tryptophan at the end of this CDR3 makes a read error likely. The chain combines TRBV19 with TRBJ2-3, with D perhaps TRBD1 (6 bases). Per germline, CDR1 LNHDA and CDR2 SQIVND (reference sequence). V was pared by 6 bases and J by 3 bases, with 13 bases between. CDR3 size: 14 residues. CDR3 nucleotides: TGTGCCAGTAGGCTGACAGGAGGAACAGATACGCAGTATTAT. Encoded protein: CASRLTGGTDTQYY.

This clonotype showed up many times. The chain employs TRBV20-1 and TRBJ2-1; 9 positions match TRBD1. J gave up 4 bases and V 5 bases, and 6 bases lay outside the gene matches. CDR3 length: 14 residues. Looked up from germline, CDR1 is DFQATT and CDR2 is SNEGSKA (reference sequence). CDR3 sequence (DNA): TGCAGTGCTCCACGGGACAGGGCGTACAATGAGCAGTTCTTC. It specifies CSAPRDRAYNEQFF.

A note on this clonotype: A read error may explain this, as a much larger clone is one base away. This rearrangement joins TRBV29-1 to TRBJ2-5, with D perhaps given as TRBD1 or TRBD2 (6 bases each). CDR1 is SQVTM, CDR2 ANQGSEA, per germline. The CDR3 length is 13 residues. CDR3 sequence reads: CRVEGGPEETQYF. The CDR3 coding sequence is TGCAGAGTTGAGGGGGGTCCTGAAGAGACCCAGTACTTC.

This clonotype was observed a few times. The CDR3 loop is CASNPGHLYEQYF. The CDR3 DNA reads as TGTGCCAGCAATCCGGGACACCTCTACGAGCAGTACTTC. The gene calls are TRBV2 and TRBJ2-7, with D tentatively TRBD1 (6 bases). Germline values: CDR1 SNHLY, CDR2 FYNNEI. V lost 7 bases, J lost 3 bases, and 13 bases lay in between. The CDR3 runs to 13 residues.